These T cell receptor beta chains were read from a single sample in a study of cytomegalovirus exposure and HLA in healthy donors. Sequencing was performed with immunoSEQ multiplex PCR; in TCRdb, only in-frame clones are kept and a portion is missing. The repertoire holds about 340,000 clones, with 86% as singletons. Sequencing was carried out using PBMCs. The receptors were gathered from a woman aged 18-30 years in good health and CMV-seronegative. The CDR3 runs from the conserved cysteine through the conserved F or W. The D gene is left open where the match is weak. For some rows the clone size is stated as once, few or many, or as a class when expanded; others skip it.

D gene	J gene	V gene	clone size	CDR3 DNA	CDR3 protein
TRBD1	TRBJ2-7	TRBV18	NA	TGTGCCAGCTCCCAAACCGGGACAGGCGACGCCTACGAGCAGTACTTC	CASSQTGTGDAYEQYF
NA	TRBJ2-7	TRBV23-1	NA	TGCGCCAGCAGTCAATCGAGGGAATTGATCGAGCAGTACTTC	CASSQSRELIEQYF
TRBD1	TRBJ1-1	TRBV29-1	NA	TGCAGCGCATTCCAGGGGGGTGGCACTGAAGCTTTCTTT	CSAFQGGGTEAFF
NA	TRBJ2-1	TRBV28	NA	TGTGCCAGCAGTTTATGGGGCCGTGAGCAGTTCTTC	CASSLWGREQFF
NA	TRBJ2-3	TRBV9	NA	TGTGCCAGCAGCGTGACCCCCGGTCAGGGGCCTAGCACAGATACGCAGTATTTT	CASSVTPGQGPSTDTQYF
TRBD2	TRBJ2-1	TRBV27	NA	TGTGCCAGTCAAAGACTAGCGGGAGGCACGAGTAATGAGCAGTTCTTC	CASQRLAGGTSNEQFF
NA	TRBJ2-7	TRBV11-3	NA	TGTGCCAGCAGCTTAGATAGGGGCGAGCAGTACTTC	CASSLDRGEQYF
TRBD2	TRBJ2-2	TRBV2	NA	TGTGCCAGCTTACTAGCGGAGAACACCGGGGAGCTGTTTTTT	CASLLAENTGELFF
TRBD1	TRBJ1-2	TRBV5-4	NA	TGTGCCAGCAGCTTGGTCGGACAGGGCGGGTATAGCTATGGCTACACCTTC	CASSLVGQGGYSYGYTF
TRBD2	TRBJ2-1	TRBV9	NA	TGTGCCAGCAGCGTAAGTCATTTGGCGGGAGAGGCCTACAATGAGCAGTTCTTC	CASSVSHLAGEAYNEQFF
TRBD1	TRBJ2-5	TRBV7-2	few	TGTGCCAGCAGGAAATCCGGGACAGGGAAAGAGACCCAGTACTTC	CASRKSGTGKETQYF
TRBD2	TRBJ2-1	TRBV7-8	NA	TGTGCCAGCAGCTCCCTTACTAGCGTTTACAATGAGCAGTTCTTC	CASSSLTSVYNEQFF
TRBD1	TRBJ2-1	TRBV30	NA	TGTGCCTGGGCCCCGGGACAGGGGAACAATGAGCAGTTCTTC	CAWAPGQGNNEQFF
NA	TRBJ2-2	TRBV14	NA	TGTGCCACCCGGCGGGCAGCGAACACCGGGGAGCTGTTTTTT	CATRRAANTGELFF
NA	TRBJ1-1	TRBV5-5	NA	TGTGCCAGCAGCGAAAACAGGCGAGGCACTGAAGCTTTCTTT	CASSENRRGTEAFF
NA	TRBJ1-2	TRBV6-5	NA	TGTGCCAGCAGTTACTCGACGGGGGAAACTAACTATGGCTACACCTTC	CASSYSTGETNYGYTF
NA	TRBJ2-1	TRBV5-1	NA	TGCGCCAGCAGCTTGGGGCAGGCTGAGTACAATGAGCAGTTCTTC	CASSLGQAEYNEQFF
NA	TRBJ2-7	TRBV9	NA	TGTGCCAGCAGCCCCCCCCAACTAGACCAAGAGCAGTACTTC	CASSPPQLDQEQYF
TRBD2	TRBJ2-1	TRBV4-1	NA	TGCGCCAGCAGCTCTCCCGGGACTAGCACCAGCAATGAGCAGTTCTTC	CASSSPGTSTSNEQFF
NA	TRBJ2-7	TRBV29-1	NA	TGCAGCGTTGAAGGTCCGTCCTACGAGCAGTACTTC	CSVEGPSYEQYF
NA	TRBJ2-7	TRBV7-2	NA	TGTGCCAGCAGCCTGTATCTGTACGAGCAGTACTTC	CASSLYLYEQYF
NA	TRBJ2-2	TRBV5-6	NA	TGTGCCAGCAGCCCTGGGACATCGGGTGGGGAGCTGTTTTTT	CASSPGTSGGELFF
TRBD1	TRBJ2-2	TRBV7-2	NA	TGTGCCAGCAGCTTGACAGGGAGCACCGGGGAGCTGTTTTTT	CASSLTGSTGELFF
NA	TRBJ1-5	TRBV28	NA	TGTGCCAGCAGGCCTCCGGGGAATCAGCCCCAGCATTTT	CASRPPGNQPQHF